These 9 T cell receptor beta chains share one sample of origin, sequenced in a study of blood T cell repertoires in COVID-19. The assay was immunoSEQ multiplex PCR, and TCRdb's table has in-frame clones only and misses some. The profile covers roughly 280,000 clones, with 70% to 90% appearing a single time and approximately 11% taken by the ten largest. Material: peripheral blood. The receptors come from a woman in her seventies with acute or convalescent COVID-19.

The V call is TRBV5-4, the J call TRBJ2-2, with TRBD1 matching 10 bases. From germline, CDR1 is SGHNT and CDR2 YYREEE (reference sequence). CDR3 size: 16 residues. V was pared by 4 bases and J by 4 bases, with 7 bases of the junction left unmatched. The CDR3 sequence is CASSADRGLGTGELFF. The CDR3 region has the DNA TGTGCCAGCAGCGCCGACAGGGGGCTCGGCACCGGGGAGCTGTTTTTT.

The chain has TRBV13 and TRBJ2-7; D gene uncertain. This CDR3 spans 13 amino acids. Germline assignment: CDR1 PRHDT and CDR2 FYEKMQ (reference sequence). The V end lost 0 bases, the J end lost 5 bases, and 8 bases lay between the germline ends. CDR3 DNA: TGTGCCAGCAGCTTAGGACGCCGGGACGAGCAGTACTTC. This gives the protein CASSLGRRDEQYF.

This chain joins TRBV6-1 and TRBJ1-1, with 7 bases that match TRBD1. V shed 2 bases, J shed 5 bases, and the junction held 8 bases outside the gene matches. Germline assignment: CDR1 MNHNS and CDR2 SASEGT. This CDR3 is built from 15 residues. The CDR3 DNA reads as TGTGCCAGCAGTGAATGGGGCAGGGGGAATACTGAAGCTTTCTTT. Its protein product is CASSEWGRGNTEAFF.

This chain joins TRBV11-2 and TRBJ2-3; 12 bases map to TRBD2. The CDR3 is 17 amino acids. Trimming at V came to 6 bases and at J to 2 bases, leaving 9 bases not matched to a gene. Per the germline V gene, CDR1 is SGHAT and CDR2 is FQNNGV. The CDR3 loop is CASRVLAGGKLTDTQYF. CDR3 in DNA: TGTGCCAGCAGGGTACTAGCGGGGGGTAAGCTCACAGATACGCAGTATTTT.

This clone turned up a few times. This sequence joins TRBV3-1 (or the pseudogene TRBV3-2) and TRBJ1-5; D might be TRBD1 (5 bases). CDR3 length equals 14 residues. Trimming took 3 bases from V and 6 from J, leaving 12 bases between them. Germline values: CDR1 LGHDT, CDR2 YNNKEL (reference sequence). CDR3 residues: CASSHRTGGQPQHF. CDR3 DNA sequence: TGTGCCAGCAGCCACCGGACGGGGGGTCAGCCCCAGCATTTT.

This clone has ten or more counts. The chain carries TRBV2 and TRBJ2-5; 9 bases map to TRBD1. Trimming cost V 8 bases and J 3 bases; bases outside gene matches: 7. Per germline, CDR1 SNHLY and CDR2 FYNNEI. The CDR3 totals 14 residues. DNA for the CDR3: TGTGCCAGCCTACAGGGGACAGGGAAAGAGACCCAGTACTTC. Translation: CASLQGTGKETQYF.

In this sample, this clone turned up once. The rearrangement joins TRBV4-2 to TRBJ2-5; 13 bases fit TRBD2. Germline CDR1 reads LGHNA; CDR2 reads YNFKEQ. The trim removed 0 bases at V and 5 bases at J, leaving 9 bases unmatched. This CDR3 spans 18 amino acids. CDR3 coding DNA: TGTGCCAGCAGCCAAGATCTTACTAGCGGGGGGGCGCGGGAGACCCAGTACTTC. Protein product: CASSQDLTSGGARETQYF.

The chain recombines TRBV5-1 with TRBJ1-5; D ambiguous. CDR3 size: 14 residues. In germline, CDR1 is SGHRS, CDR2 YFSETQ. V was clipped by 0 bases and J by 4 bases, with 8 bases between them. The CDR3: CASSLDGRNQPQHF. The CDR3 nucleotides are TGCGCCAGCAGCTTGGATGGGAGGAATCAGCCCCAGCATTTT.

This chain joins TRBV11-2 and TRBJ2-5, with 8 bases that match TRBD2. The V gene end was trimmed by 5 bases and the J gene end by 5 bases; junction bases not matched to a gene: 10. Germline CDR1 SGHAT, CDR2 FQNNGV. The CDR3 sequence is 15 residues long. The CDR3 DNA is TGTGCCAGCAGCATCACAACTAGCGGCGGCGAGACCCAGTACTTC. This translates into CASSITTSGGETQYF.